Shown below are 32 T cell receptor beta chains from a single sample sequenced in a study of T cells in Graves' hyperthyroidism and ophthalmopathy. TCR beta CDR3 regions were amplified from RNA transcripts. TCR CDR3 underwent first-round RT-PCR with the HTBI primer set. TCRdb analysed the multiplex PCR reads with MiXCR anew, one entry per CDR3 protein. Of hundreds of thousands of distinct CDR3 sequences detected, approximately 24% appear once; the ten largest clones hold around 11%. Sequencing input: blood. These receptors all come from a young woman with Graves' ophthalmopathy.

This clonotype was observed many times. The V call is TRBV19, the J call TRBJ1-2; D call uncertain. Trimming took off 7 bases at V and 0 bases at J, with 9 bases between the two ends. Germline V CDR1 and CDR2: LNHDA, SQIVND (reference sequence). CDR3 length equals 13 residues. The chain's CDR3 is CASTPGSNYGYTF. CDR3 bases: TGTGCCAGTACCCCTGGTTCTAACTATGGCTACACCTTC.

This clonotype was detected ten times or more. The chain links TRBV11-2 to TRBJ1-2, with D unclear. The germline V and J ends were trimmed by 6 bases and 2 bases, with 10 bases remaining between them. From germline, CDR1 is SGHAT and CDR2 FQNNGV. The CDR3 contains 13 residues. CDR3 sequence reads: CASSTMQNYGYTF. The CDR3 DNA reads TGTGCCAGCAGTACTATGCAGAACTATGGCTACACCTTC.

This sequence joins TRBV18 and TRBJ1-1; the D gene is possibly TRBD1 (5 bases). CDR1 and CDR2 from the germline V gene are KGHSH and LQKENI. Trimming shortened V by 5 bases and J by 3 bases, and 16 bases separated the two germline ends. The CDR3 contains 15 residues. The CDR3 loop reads CASSKLGAGDTEAFF. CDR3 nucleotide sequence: TGTGCCAGCTCAAAGTTAGGGGCGGGTGACACTGAAGCTTTCTTT.

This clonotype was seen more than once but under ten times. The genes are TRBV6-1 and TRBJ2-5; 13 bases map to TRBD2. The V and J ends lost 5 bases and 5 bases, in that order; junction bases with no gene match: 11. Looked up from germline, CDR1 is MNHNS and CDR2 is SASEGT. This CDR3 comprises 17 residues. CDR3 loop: CASSNVPGLAGRETQYF. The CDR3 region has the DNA TGTGCCAGCAGTAATGTTCCGGGACTAGCGGGGCGTGAGACCCAGTACTTC.

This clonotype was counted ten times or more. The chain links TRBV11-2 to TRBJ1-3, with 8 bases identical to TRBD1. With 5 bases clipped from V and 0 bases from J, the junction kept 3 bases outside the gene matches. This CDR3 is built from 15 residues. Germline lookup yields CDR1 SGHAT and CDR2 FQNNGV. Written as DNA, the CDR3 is TGTGCCAGCAGCACAACAGGGGGCTCTGGAAACACCATATATTTT. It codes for CASSTTGGSGNTIYF.

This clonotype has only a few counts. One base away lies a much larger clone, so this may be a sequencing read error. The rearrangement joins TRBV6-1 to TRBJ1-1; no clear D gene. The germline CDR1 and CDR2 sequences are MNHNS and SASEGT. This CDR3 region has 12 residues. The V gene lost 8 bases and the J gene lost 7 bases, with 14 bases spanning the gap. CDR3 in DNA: TGTGCCAGCGGTAGGCGGCGGGTTGAAGCTTTCTTT. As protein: CASGRRRVEAFF.

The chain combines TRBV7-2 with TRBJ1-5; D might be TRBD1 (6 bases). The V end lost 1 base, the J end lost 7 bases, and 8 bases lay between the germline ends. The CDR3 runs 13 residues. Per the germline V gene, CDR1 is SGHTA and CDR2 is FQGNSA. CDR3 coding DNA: TGTGCCAGCAGCTTAGGCGACAGGCAGCCCCAGCATTTT. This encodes CASSLGDRQPQHF.

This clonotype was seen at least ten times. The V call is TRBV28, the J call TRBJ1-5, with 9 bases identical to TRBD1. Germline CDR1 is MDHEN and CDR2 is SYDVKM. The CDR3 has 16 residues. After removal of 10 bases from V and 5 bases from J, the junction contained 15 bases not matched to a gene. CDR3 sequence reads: CATDGVGTGLHQPQHF. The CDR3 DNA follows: TGTGCCACCGACGGGGTCGGGACAGGGTTACATCAGCCCCAGCATTTT.

The CDR3 DNA is TGCGCCAGACTAGCGGGAGAATTCACCGGGGAGCTGTTTTTT. Translation: CARLAGEFTGELFF. V and J are TRBV10-1 and TRBJ2-2; 11 bases match TRBD2. The CDR3 has 14 residues. Germline CDR1 reads WNHNN; CDR2 reads SYGVQD (reference sequence). V gave up 9 bases and J gave up 4 bases; unmatched junction bases: 4.

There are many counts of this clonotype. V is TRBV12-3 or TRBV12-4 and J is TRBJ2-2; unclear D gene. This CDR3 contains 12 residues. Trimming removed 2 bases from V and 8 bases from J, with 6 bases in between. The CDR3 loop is CASSLSAGELFF. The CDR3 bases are TGTGCCAGCAGTTTATCGGCTGGGGAGCTGTTTTTT.

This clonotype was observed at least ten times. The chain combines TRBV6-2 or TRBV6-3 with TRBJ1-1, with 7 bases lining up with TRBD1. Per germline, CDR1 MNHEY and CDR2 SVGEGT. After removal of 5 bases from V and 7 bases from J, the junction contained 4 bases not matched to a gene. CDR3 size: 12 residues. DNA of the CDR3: TGTGCCAGCAGTACAGGGGTAGGTGAAGCTTTCTTT. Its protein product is CASSTGVGEAFF.

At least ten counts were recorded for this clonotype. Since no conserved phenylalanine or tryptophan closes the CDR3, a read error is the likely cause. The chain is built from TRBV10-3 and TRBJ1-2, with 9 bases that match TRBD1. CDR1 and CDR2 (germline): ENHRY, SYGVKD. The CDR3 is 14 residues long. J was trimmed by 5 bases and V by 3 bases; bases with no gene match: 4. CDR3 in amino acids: CAISDSDRGYGYTL. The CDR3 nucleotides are TGTGCCATCAGTGATTCCGACAGGGGGTATGGCTACACCCTC.

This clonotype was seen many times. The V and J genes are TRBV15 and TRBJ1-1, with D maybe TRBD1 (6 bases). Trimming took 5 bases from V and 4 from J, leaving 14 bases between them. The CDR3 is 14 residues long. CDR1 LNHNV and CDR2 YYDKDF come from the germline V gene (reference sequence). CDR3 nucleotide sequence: TGTGCCACCAGCCCCGGGGGGGCTGGCACTGAAGCTTTCTTT. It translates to CATSPGGAGTEAFF.

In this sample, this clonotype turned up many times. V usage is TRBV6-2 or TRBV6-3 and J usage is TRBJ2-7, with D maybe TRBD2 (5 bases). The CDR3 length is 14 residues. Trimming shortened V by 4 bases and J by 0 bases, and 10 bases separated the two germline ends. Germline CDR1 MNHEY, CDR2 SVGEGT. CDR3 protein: CASSWTGSSYEQYF. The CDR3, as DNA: TGTGCCAGCAGTTGGACGGGGAGCTCCTACGAGCAGTACTTC.

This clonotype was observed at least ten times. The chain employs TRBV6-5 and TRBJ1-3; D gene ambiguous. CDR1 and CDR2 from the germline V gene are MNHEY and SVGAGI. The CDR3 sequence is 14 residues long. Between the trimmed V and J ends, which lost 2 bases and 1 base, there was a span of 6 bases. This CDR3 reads CASSYRGSGNTIYF. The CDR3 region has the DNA TGTGCCAGCAGTTACCGGGGATCTGGAAACACCATATATTTT.

CDR3 nucleotide sequence: TGTGCCACCAGCAGCGGACAGGGGGCTTTGTACGAGCAGTACTTC. This codes for CATSSGQGALYEQYF. V usage is TRBV15 and J usage is TRBJ2-7, with 11 bases matching TRBD1. The trim removed 3 bases at V and 4 bases at J, leaving 5 bases unmatched. Germline values: CDR1 LNHNV, CDR2 YYDKDF (reference sequence). This CDR3 is built from 15 residues.

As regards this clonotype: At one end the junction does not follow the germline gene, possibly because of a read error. CDR3 sequence reads: CASSLVTGSTESFF. As DNA, the CDR3 is TGTGCCAGCAGTTTGGTGACAGGGAGTACTGAATCTTTCTTT. The genes are TRBV12-3 or TRBV12-4 and TRBJ1-1; TRBD1 agrees at 7 bases. This CDR3 has 14 amino acids.

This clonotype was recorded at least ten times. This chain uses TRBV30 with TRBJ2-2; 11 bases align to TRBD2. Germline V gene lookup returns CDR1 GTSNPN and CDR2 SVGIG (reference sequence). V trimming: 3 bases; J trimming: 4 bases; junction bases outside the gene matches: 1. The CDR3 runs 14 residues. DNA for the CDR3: TGTGCCTGGAGACTAGCGGGGGCCACCGGGGAGCTGTTTTTT. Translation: CAWRLAGATGELFF.

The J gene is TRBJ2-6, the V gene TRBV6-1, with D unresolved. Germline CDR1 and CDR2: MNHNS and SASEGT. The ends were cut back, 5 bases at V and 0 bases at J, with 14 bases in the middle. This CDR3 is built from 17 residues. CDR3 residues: CASSTTPSFSGANVLTF. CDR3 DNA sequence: TGTGCCAGCAGTACCACTCCCAGTTTCTCTGGGGCCAACGTCCTGACTTTC.

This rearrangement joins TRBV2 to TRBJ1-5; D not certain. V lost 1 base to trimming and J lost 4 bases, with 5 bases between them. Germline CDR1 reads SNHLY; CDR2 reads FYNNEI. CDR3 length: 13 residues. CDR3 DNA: TGTGCCAGCAGTGAAGATATTAATCAGCCCCAGCATTTT. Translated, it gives CASSEDINQPQHF. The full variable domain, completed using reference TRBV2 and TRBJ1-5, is EPEVTQTPSHQVTQMGQEVILRCVPISNHLYFYWYRQILGQKVEFLVSFYNNEISEKSEIFDDQFSVERPDGSNFTLKIRSTKLEDSAMYFCASSEDINQPQHFGDGTRLSIL.

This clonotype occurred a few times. CDR3 region: CASSLVPATNTGELFF. The CDR3 DNA is TGTGCCAGCAGCTTAGTCCCAGCGACGAACACCGGGGAGCTGTTTTTT. The V gene is TRBV11-1, the J gene TRBJ2-2; D call uncertain. The CDR3 spans 16 residues. In germline, CDR1 is SGHAT, CDR2 FQDESV (reference sequence). V lost 1 base and J lost 0, with 9 bases in between.

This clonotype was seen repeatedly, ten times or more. CDR3 sequence reads: CATSDYWTDGYTF. As DNA, the CDR3 is TGTGCCACCAGTGATTACTGGACAGACGGCTACACCTTC. J is TRBJ1-2 and V is TRBV24-1; TRBD1 is a possible D gene (6 bases). The V gene lost 2 bases and the J gene lost 8 bases, with 11 bases spanning the gap. Germline CDR1 is KGHDR and CDR2 is SFDVKD. This CDR3 has 13 amino acids.

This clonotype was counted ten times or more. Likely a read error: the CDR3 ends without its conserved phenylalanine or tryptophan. CDR3 bases: TGTGCCAGCAGTGTAAACAGGGAGGACACTGAAGCTTTCTCT. Translation gives CASSVNREDTEAFS. The chain employs TRBV27 and TRBJ1-1, with D possibly TRBD1 on 6 matching bases. V lost 5 bases and J lost 3, with 13 bases in between. CDR1 MNHEY and CDR2 SMNVEV come from the germline V gene (reference sequence). The length of the CDR3 is 14 residues.

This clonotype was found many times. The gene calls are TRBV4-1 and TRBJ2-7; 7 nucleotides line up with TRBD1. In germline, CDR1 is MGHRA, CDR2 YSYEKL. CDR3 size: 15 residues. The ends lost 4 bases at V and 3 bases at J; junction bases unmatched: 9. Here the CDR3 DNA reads TGCGCCAGCAGCCGCCCTGGACAGGATCGCTACGAGCAGTACTTC. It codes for CASSRPGQDRYEQYF.

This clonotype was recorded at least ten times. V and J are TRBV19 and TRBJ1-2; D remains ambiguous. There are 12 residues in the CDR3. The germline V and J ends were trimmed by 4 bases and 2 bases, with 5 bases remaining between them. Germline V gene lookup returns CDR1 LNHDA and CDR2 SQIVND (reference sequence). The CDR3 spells CASSNSNYGYTF. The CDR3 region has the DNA TGTGCCAGTAGTAACAGCAACTATGGCTACACCTTC.

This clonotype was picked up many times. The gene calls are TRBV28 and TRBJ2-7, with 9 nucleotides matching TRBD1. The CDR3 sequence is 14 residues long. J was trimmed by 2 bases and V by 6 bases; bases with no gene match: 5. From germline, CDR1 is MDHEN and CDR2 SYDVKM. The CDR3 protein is CASRLTGGTYEQYF. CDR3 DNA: TGTGCCAGCAGGCTAACAGGGGGCACCTACGAGCAGTACTTC.

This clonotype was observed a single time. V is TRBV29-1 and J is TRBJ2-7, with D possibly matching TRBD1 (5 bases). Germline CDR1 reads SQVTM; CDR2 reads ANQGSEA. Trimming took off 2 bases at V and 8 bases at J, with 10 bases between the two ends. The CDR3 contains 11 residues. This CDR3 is CSVEQGLQQYF. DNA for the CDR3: TGCAGCGTTGAACAGGGTCTCCAGCAGTACTTC.

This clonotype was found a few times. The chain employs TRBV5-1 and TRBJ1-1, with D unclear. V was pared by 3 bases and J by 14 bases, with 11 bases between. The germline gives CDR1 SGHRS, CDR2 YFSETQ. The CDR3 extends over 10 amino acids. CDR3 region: CASSSGSAFF. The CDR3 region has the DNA TGCGCCAGCAGCTCCGGCAGTGCCTTCTTT.

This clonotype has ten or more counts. Here the CDR3 reads CASSFNRLPGPYEQYF. In nucleotides, the CDR3 is TGTGCCAGCAGCTTTAATCGGCTTCCGGGCCCCTACGAGCAGTACTTC. The V gene is TRBV11-1, the J gene TRBJ2-7, with no clear D. Trimming took 3 bases from V and 2 from J, leaving 17 bases between them. Germline loops: CDR1 SGHAT, CDR2 FQDESV (reference sequence). CDR3 length equals 16 residues.

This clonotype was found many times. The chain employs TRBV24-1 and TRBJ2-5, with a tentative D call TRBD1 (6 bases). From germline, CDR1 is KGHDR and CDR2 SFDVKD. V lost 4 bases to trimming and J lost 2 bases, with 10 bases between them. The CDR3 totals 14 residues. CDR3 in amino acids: CATSERTAQETQYF. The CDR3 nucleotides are TGTGCCACCAGTGAAAGGACAGCGCAAGAGACCCAGTACTTC.

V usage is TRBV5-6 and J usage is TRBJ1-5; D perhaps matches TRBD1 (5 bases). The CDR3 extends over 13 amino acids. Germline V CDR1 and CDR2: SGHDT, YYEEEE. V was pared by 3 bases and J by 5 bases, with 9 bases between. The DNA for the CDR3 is TGTGCCAGCAGCTCCGCAGGGTATCAGCCCCAGCATTTT. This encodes CASSSAGYQPQHF.

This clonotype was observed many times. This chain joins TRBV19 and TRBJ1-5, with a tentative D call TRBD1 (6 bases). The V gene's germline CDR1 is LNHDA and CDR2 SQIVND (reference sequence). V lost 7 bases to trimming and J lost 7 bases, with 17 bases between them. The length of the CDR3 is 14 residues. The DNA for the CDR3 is TGTGCCAGTACTCCTAGGGGGGGGGGACAGCCCCAGCATTTT. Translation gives CASTPRGGGQPQHF.